This T cell receptor (beta chain) emerged from a study of blood T cell repertoires in COVID-19. The assay was immunoSEQ multiplex PCR, and TCRdb's table has in-frame clones only and misses some. The sample lists approximately 290,000 clones, about 89% occurring once. The germline V gene has CDR1 SQVTM and CDR2 ANQGSEA. CDR3 length: 14 residues. The J segment lost 2 bases and the V segment lost 7 bases, leaving 9 bases of the junction unmatched. This chain joins TRBV29-1 and TRBJ1-2; TRBD1 matches at 8 bases. The sample comprised peripheral blood. The receptor's source is a young man with acute or convalescent COVID-19. CDR3 in DNA: TGCAGCGCCACCTGGACAGGGACAAACTATGGCTACACCTTC. Amino acid sequence: CSATWTGTNYGYTF. The variable domain in full, completed from reference TRBV29-1 and TRBJ1-2, reads SAVISQKPSRDICQRGTSLTIQCQVDSQVTMMFWYRQQPGQSLTLIATANQGSEATYESGFVIDKFPISRPNLTFSTLTVSNMSPEDSSIYLCSATWTGTNYGYTFGSGTRLTVV.